This TCR beta chain was sequenced for a study of T-cell memory formation after mild COVID-19 (dated by TCRdb to about 2021). About the investigation overall: Most TCR sequence clusters were specific to one of the two donors. Longitudinal TCRalpha and TCRbeta repertoire sequencing tracked T-cell clones expanding and contracting after mild COVID-19 in a couple of donors. Two young, previously healthy adult volunteers, one female and one male, were included in the cohort.

CDR3 length: 13 amino acids, cysteine to phenylalanine. Just the 39-base CDR3 DNA is kept, in frame starting at base 1. The V and J ends are trimmed by 5 bases and 9 bases, leaving 16 bases between them. From a lookup of the germline V gene (reference sequence), CDR1 and CDR2 are DFQATT and SNEGSKA. Ficoll-Paque density gradient centrifugation was the method used to isolate PBMCs. Broad study findings and their caveats: Contracting CD4+ clones were located mainly in the CM and EM memory subsets, whereas CD8+ clones were found to be enriched in EMRA. Only a couple of mild cases were covered in the study, and larger cohorts including severe cases with pre-infection samples were considered necessary. Whether the second-wave clones peaking on day 37 were SARS-CoV-2 specific was not confirmed. Clones contracting from day 15 to 85 had balanced CD4/CD8 phenotypes, while a second wave expanding from day 15 to 37 was biased towards CD4+. The detection of some responding clones in pre-infection memory suggests that pre-existing cross-reactive memory T cells joined the SARS-CoV-2 response.

Notes on this clonotype: Its antigen is currently not known. No much larger clonotype is one base removed from it; base qualities were not supplied.

The sequencer listed for this sample is Illumina NovaSeq 6000. cDNA libraries for TCRalpha and TCRbeta were prepared by 5'RACE using constant-segment primers, with sample barcodes and unique molecular identifiers added. RNA was extracted from every sample with Trizol reagent. Libraries were amplified in two PCR steps, with a second sample barcode and Illumina TruSeq adapters added in the second step. Sequencing of libraries was performed on an Illumina NovaSeq with 2 x 150 bp paired-end reads. Per the source publication's procedure: Reads were demultiplexed and collapsed into UMI-guided consensus sequences with migec v1.2.7. Using mixcr v2.1.11, UMI consensuses were aligned to TRA and TRB V and J templates and then assembled into clonotypes. A clonotype was counted as expanded or contracted only when both edgeR and NoisET called the clonotype significant, with the noise models trained on biological replicates. For edgeR calls, the thresholds were a false discovery rate-adjusted p below 0.01 and a log2 fold-change of 1. As an exploratory analysis of dynamics, PCA with hierarchical clustering was applied to max-normalized trajectories of the 1000 most abundant clonotypes. Separately sequenced CD4+ and CD8+ repertoires were used to assign the CD4 or CD8 phenotype of responding clones. TCRdb redid the processing of the public reads, applying fastp at Q25 and MiXCR, and retained in-frame beta chains. CDR3 protein duplicates are merged, each entry listing the most common genes and DNA. TCRdb, not the original authors, processed these V and J calls. The sample table holds under 550,000 distinct CDR3 sequences, of which more than 15% were seen once. The top ten constitute about 22% of the sample.

Rearrangement joined TRBV20-1 to TRBJ1-4; TRBD1 might be the D gene, on 5 matching bases. The receptor was derived from a man younger than 30 who had mild COVID-19 (a few samples of this study predate the infection). The sample titles of this study are shuffled in the database, so cell type and time point are left out; the donor was told from shared clones. Sequenced sample: PBMCs or a T cell subset sorted from them (not recorded which). The CDR3 in this case is CSARDLERKKLFF. The DNA sequence follows: TGCAGTGCTCGGGACCTTGAACGGAAAAAACTGTTTTTT.